This is a list of T cell receptor beta chains from one sample in a study of T cells after posttransplantation cyclophosphamide. The repertoire was sequenced with immunoSEQ multiplex PCR; TCRdb's copy has only in-frame clones and lacks some. The repertoire includes some 53,000 clones, more than 70% of them detected once, and over 2.5% sits in the top ten. The sequenced material came from PBMCs. Receptor source: a young man with a blood cancer, CMV-positive, and with a related stem cell donor. The CDR3 runs from the conserved cysteine through the conserved F or W. The D gene is left open where the match is weak. The size field is filled for only some rows; it gives once, few, many or a size class.

TRBV5-4,TRBJ2-7,-,TRBD2,CASGSGVTYEQYF,TGTGCCAGCGGTAGCGGGGTTACCTACGAGCAGTACTTC
TRBV7-6,TRBJ2-7,-,-,CASSSRGGFYEQYF,TGTGCCAGCAGCTCAAGGGGAGGTTTTTACGAGCAGTACTTC
TRBV7-2,TRBJ2-5,-,TRBD2,CASSLGRTSGRTEETQYF,TGTGCCAGCAGCTTAGGGAGGACTAGCGGGAGGACCGAAGAGACCCAGTACTTC
TRBV30,TRBJ2-2,-,-,CAWSARGSGELFF,TGTGCCTGGAGTGCTAGGGGATCCGGGGAGCTGTTTTTT
TRBV9,TRBJ1-1,-,-,CASSVTGMNTEAFF,TGTGCCAGCAGCGTTACAGGGATGAACACTGAAGCTTTCTTT
TRBV27,TRBJ2-1,-,-,CASTSGNEQFF,TGTGCCAGCACCAGCGGGAATGAGCAGTTCTTC
TRBV4-3,TRBJ2-6,-,-,CASSQEGVSGANVLTF,TGCGCCAGCAGCCAAGAAGGAGTCTCTGGGGCCAACGTCCTGACTTTC
TRBV29-1,TRBJ2-7,-,-,CSVLGGGQDSYEQYF,TGCAGCGTTCTGGGGGGTGGACAGGATTCCTACGAGCAGTACTTC
TRBV27,TRBJ2-1,once,-,CASRLASSDFNEQFF,TGTGCCAGCCGACTCGCGTCCTCGGATTTCAATGAGCAGTTCTTC
TRBV6-4,TRBJ1-2,once,-,CASSDVFRRDSNYGYTF,TGTGCCAGCAGTGACGTTTTTCGGAGGGATTCTAACTATGGCTACACCTTC
TRBV29-1,TRBJ2-4,-,TRBD1,CSVDPGGIQYF,TGCAGCGTTGATCCAGGGGGTATTCAGTACTTC
TRBV7-8,TRBJ1-4,-,-,CASSPTVGGASNEKLFF,TGTGCCAGCAGCCCGACGGTCGGGGGGGCTTCTAATGAAAAACTGTTTTTT
TRBV18,TRBJ1-3,-,TRBD1,CASSSGQGSGNTIYF,TGTGCCAGCTCATCGGGACAGGGCTCTGGAAACACCATATATTTT
TRBV11-2,TRBJ2-7,-,-,CASSLAWGQGGREQYF,TGTGCCAGCAGCTTAGCTTGGGGTCAGGGCGGACGAGAGCAGTACTTC
TRBV6-1,TRBJ1-2,-,-,CASSESSPIYGYTF,TGTGCCAGCAGTGAATCTAGTCCCATCTATGGCTACACCTTC
TRBV5-1,TRBJ2-5,-,TRBD2,CASSSAGTNQETQYF,TGCGCCAGCAGCTCGGCGGGGACTAACCAAGAGACCCAGTACTTC